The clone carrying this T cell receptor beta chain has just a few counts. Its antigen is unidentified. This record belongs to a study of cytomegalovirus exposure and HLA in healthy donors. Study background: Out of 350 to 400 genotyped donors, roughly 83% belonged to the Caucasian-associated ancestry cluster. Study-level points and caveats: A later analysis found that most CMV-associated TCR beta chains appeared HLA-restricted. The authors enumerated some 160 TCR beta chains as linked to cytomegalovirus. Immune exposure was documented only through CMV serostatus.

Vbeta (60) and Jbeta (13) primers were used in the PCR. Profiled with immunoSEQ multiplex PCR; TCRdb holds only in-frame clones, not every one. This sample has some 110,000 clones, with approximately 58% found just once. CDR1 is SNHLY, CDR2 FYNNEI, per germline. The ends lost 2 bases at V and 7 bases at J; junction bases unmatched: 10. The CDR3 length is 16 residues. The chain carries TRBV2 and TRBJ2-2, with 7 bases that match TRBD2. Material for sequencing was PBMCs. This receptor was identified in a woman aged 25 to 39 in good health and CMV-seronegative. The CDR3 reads CASSERAGVIVGELFF. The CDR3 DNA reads TGTGCCAGCAGTGAAAGGGCGGGAGTAATAGTCGGGGAGCTGTTTTTT.